This TCR beta chain is drawn from a study of OX40 agonist ivuxolimab in advanced cancers. Some background on the complete study: Ivuxolimab was a fully human IgG2 agonistic monoclonal antibody targeting the costimulatory receptor OX40 (CD134). Intravenous ivuxolimab was administered to patients every 2 weeks at six dose levels: 0.01, 0.1, 0.3, 1.5, 3 and 10 mg/kg. Among the roughly 52 dose-escalation patients, some 20 had hepatocellular carcinoma, roughly 15 melanoma, 9 renal cell carcinoma and 9 head and neck cancer. In the dose-escalation cohort, more than 75% of patients were male, and the mean age was approximately 60 years, with a range of roughly 20 to 80. Patients were allowed to have had prior anti-PD-1, anti-PD-L1 or anti-CTLA-4 therapy, and approximately 37% of the dose-escalation patients had been treated with checkpoint inhibitors. Partial responses were achieved by three dose-escalation patients, of whom one had hepatocellular carcinoma and two had cutaneous melanoma. Peripheral TCRbeta sequencing was intended to test whether TCR sequence diversity was altered and clonal T-cell expansion was caused by ivuxolimab. The monotherapy dose-escalation portion (N ≈ 52 patients) of the phase I ivuxolimab trial is reported in the paper. What the work shows at the level of the full study, not this receptor alone: Low levels of normalized T-cell clonal expansion were also seen in some patients who did not respond. The antigen specificity of the peripheral T cells that underwent clonal expansion was not determined. Partial responders in the 0.1-3.0 mg/kg groups had among the lowest normalized peripheral clonal expansion, especially among CD8+ T cells. At doses of 0.1 to 3.0 mg/kg, clonal expansion of both CD4+ and CD8+ T cells in blood was seen between baseline and week 6. After ivuxolimab, expanded clones were on average more numerous among CD8+ T cells than among CD4+ T cells.

Genomic DNA was extracted from sorted cells for sequencing of the TCRbeta CDR3 region. TCRbeta CDR3 regions were sequenced using the immunoSEQ Assay. Sourced from immuneACCESS, this table was stored by TCRdb with only in-frame sequences that have V and J called. A share of the clones is absent; for the studies checked, an unresolved V gene accounts for under half, and the remainder has no known explanation. Recorded for this sample are several thousand clones; 81% of them occurred a single time. 9.5% to 15% of the sample goes to the ten largest clones. CDR1 and CDR2, looked up from the germline V gene (reference sequence), are SEHNR and FQNEAQ. Relative to germline, V is 4 bases shorter and J is 11 bases shorter, with 18 bases between their ends. The CDR3 has 14 amino acids, counting the end cysteine and phenylalanine. Kept here is only the CDR3 DNA, which spans 42 bases and is read in frame from base 1.

This clone turned up a few times. This receptor's antigen is unknown. One base away there is no much larger clone; base qualities are not given. Patients with autoimmune disease history or receiving systemic immunosuppression were excluded from the trial. In every dose cohort, peripheral blood was drawn for TCR sequencing at baseline, cycle 4 day 1, and cycle 7 day 1. Samples came from an open-label, multicenter, first-in-human phase I dose-escalation trial of ivuxolimab. The trial enrolled adults with locally advanced or metastatic head and neck squamous cell, hepatocellular, melanoma or renal cell carcinoma. Before TCR sequencing, CD4+ and CD8+ T cells were separately sorted from peripheral blood.

Sequencing used CD4+ or CD8+ T cells sorted from blood, obtained in a trial of the OX40 agonist ivuxolimab. In this chain, TRBV7-9 is recombined with TRBJ2-1; the D call is tentative, TRBD1 or TRBD2, as each matches 5 bases. The clonotype was recovered from an adult with an advanced solid tumor such as melanoma, head and neck, liver or kidney cancer. The CDR3 amino acid sequence is: CASSSERPPGQQFF. The nucleotide sequence reads as follows: TGTGCCAGCAGCTCGGAGAGGCCTCCGGGGCAGCAGTTCTTC.